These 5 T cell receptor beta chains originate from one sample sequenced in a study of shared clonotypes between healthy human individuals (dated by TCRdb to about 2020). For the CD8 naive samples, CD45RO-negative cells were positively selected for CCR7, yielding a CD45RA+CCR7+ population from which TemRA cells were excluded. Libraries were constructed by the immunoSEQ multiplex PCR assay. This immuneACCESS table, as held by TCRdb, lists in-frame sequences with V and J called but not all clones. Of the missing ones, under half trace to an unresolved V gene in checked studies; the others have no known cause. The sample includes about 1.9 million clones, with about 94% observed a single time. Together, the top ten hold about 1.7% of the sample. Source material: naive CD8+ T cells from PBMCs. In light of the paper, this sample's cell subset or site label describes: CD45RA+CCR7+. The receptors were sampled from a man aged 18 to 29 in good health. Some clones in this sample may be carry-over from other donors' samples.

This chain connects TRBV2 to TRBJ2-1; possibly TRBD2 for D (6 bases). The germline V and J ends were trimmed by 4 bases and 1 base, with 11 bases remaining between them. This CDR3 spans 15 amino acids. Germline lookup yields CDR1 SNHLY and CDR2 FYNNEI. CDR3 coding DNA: TGTGCCAGCAGTGTTTTCGGGAGTTCCTACAATGAGCAGTTCTTC. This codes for CASSVFGSSYNEQFF.

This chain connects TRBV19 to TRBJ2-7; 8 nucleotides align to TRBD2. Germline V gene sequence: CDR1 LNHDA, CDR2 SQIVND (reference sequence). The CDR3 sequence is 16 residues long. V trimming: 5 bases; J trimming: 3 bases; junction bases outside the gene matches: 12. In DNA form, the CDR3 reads TGTGCCAGTAGTCCCAGAGGAAGCGGGAGAGGCTACGAGCAGTACTTC. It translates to CASSPRGSGRGYEQYF.

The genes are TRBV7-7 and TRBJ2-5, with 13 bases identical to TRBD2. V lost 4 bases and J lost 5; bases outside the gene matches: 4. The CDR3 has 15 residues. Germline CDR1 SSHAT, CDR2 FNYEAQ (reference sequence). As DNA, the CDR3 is TGTGCCAGCAGCTCCCGACTAGCGGGAGGCGAGACCCAGTACTTC. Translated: CASSSRLAGGETQYF.

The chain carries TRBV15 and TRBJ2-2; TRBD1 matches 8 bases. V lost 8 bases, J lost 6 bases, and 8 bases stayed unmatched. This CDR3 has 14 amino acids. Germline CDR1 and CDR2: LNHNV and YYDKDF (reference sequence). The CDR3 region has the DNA TGTGCCACCCGGGACAGGAATATCGCCGGGGAGCTGTTTTTT. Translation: CATRDRNIAGELFF. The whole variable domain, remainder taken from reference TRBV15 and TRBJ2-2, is DAMVIQNPRYQVTQFGKPVTLSCSQTLNHNVMYWYQQKSSQAPKLLFHYYDKDFNNEADTPDNFQSRRPNTSFCFLDIRSPGLGDTAMYLCATRDRNIAGELFFGEGSRLTVL.

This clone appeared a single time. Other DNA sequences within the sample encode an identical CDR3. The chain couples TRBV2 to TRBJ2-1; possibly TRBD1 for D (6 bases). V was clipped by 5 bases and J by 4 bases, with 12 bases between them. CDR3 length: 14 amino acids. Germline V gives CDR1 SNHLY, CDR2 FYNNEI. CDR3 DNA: TGTGCCAGCAGTCCCCCGGACAGATACAATGAGCAGTTCTTC. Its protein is CASSPPDRYNEQFF.